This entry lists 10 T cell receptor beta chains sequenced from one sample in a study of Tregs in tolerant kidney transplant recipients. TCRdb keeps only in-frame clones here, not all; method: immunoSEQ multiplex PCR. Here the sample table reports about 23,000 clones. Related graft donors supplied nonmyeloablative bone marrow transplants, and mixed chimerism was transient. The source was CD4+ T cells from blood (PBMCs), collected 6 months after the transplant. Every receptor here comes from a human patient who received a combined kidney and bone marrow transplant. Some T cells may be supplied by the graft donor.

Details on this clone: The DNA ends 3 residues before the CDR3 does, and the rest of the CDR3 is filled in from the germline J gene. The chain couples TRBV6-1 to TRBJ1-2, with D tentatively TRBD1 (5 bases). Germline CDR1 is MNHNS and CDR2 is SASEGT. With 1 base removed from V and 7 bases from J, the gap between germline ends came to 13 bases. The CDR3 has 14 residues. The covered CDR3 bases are TGTGCCAGCAGTGAAGTGGGGGGAAGGTCTGGC. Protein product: CASSEVGGRSG. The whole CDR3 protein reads CASSEVGGRSGYTF.

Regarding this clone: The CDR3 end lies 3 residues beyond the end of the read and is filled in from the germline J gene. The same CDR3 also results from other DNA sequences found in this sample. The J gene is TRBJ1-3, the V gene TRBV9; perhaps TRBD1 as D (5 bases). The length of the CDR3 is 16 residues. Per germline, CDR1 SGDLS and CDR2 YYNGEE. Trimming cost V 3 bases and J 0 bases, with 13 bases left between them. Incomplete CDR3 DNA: TGTGCCAGCAGCGGTGACAGTCCCGGCTCTGGAAACACC. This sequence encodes CASSGDSPGSGNT. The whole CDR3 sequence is CASSGDSPGSGNTIYF. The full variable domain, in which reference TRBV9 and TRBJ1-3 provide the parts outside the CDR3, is DSGVTQTPKHLITATGQRVTLRCSPRSGDLSVYWYQQSLDQGLQFLIQYYNGEERAKGNILERFSAQQFPDLHSELNLSSLELGDSALYFCASSGDSPGSGNTIYFGEGSWLTVV.

The covered CDR3 bases are TGTGCCAGTAGTATAGATCGTAGGGGCAAGAACACTGAA. Protein: CASSIDRRGKNTE. The CDR3 as a whole reads CASSIDRRGKNTEAFF. This rearrangement joins TRBV19 to TRBJ1-1, with D maybe TRBD1 (5 bases). The DNA ends 3 residues before the CDR3 does, and the rest of the CDR3 is filled in from the germline J gene. Germline CDR1 and CDR2: LNHDA and SQIVND (reference sequence). V was pared by 0 bases and J by 1 base, with 12 bases between. This CDR3 is built from 16 residues.

Partial CDR3 DNA: TGTGCCAGCAGTGGGGGACTAGCGGCGTACAATGAG. It translates to CASSGGLAAYNE. The full CDR3 protein is CASSGGLAAYNEQFF. The chain uses TRBV2 and TRBJ2-1, with TRBD2 identical over 11 bases. The read gets to within 3 residues of the CDR3 end, and the germline J gene fills in the rest. The V gene's germline CDR1 is SNHLY and CDR2 FYNNEI. The length of the CDR3 is 15 residues. Trimming removed 4 bases from V and 4 bases from J; junction bases left unmatched: 3.

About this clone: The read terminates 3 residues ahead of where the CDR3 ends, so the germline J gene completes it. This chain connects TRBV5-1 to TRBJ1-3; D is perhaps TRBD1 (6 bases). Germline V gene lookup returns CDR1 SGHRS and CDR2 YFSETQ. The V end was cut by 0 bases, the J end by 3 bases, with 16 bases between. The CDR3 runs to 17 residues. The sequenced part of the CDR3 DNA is TGCGCCAGCAGCTTGGCCCAGGGGCAGGGTATTGGAAACACC. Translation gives CASSLAQGQGIGNT. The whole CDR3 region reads CASSLAQGQGIGNTIYF.

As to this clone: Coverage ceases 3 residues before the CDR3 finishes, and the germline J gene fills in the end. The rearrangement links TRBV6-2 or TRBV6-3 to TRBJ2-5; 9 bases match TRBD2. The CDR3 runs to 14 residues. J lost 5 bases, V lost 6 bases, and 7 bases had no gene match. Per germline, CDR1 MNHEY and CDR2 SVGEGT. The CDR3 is CASRGLAGSETQYF. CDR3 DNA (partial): TGTGCCAGCAGGGGACTAGCCGGGAGTGAGACC.

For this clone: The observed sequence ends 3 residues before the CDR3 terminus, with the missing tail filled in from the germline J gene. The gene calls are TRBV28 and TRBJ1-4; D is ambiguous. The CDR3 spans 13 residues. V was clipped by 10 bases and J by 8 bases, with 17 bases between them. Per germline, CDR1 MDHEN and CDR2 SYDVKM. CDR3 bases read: TGTGCCACCTCCCTACCCGCGACAGAAAAA. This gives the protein CATSLPATEK. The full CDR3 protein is CATSLPATEKLFF. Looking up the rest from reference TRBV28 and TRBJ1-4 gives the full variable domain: DVKVTQSSRYLVKRTGEKVFLECVQDMDHENMFWYRQDPGLGLRLIYFSYDVKMKEKGDIPEGYSVSREKKERFSLILESASTNQTSMYLCATSLPATEKLFFGSGTQLSVL.

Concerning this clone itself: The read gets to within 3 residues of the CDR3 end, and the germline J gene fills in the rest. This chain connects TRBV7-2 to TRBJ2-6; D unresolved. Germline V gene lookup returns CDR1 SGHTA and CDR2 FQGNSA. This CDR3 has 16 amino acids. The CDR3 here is CASRLARFSGANVLTF. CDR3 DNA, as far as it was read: TGTGCAAGTCGCTTAGCTCGGTTCTCTGGGGCCAACGTC.

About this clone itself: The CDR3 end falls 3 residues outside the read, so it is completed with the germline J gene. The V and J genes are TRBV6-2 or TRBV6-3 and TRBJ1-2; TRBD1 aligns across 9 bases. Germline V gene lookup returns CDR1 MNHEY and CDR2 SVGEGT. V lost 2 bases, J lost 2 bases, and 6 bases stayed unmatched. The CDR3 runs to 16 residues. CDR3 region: CASSYSRDRDNYGYTF. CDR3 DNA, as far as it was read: TGTGCCAGCAGTTACAGCCGGGACAGGGACAACTATGGC.

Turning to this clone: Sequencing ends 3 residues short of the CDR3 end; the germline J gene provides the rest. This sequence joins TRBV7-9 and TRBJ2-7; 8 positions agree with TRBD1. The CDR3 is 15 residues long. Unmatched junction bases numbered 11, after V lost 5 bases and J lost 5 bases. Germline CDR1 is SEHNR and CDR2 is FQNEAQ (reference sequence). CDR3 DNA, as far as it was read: TGTGCCAGCAGCCACTTGGACAGGGTTTTCCACGAG. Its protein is CASSHLDRVFHE. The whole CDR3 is CASSHLDRVFHEQYF.